Reported below is one T cell receptor (beta chain). Its antigen remains unknown. V lost 6 bases, J lost 2 bases, and 8 bases lay in between. CDR3 length: 13 amino acids. Germline CDR1 is MDHEN and CDR2 is SYDVKM. These data come from a study of shared clonotypes between healthy human individuals. Study conclusions and caveats: Generation of non-shared clonotypes was less probable than generation of clonotypes shared by all four donors. Generally, naive subsets came out with larger estimated richness than memory subsets.

Method: immunoSEQ multiplex PCR; TCRdb's copy keeps in-frame clones and lacks some. The table records around 550,000 clones, 90% to 96% of them present only once. CD4+ cells underwent separation, giving CD45RA+ naive and CD45RA-negative memory subsets. The V and J genes are TRBV28 and TRBJ1-3; D remains ambiguous. Specimen: naive CD4+ T cells sorted from blood. Subset given: CD45RA+ positively selected. This clonotype was sampled from a woman between 25 and 40 years old in good health. The DNA of the CDR3 is TGTGCCAGCAGGTCGAGTCCTGGAAACACCATATATTTT. This gives the protein CASRSSPGNTIYF.